This paragraph covers one TCR beta chain sequence. Source study methods: Quantification of nucleated cells was approximated via reference gene primer amplification. TCRdb keeps only in-frame clones here, not all; method: immunoSEQ multiplex PCR. Clone size and the V and J calls come from that table; the DNA yielded D and trimming. The sample has 250,000 to 300,000 clones; 91% are singletons. The record originates from a study of blood T cell repertoires in COVID-19. Study-level information: Material from acute and convalescent COVID-19 was sourced from the United States, Italy and Spain.

The Seattle patients joined while their infection was active and were tracked longitudinally afterward. The TCR originated in a woman younger than 45 with COVID-19, enrolled during active disease. Sequenced: peripheral blood.

The CDR3 loop reads CASSPDRRFEAFF. The CDR3, as DNA: TGTGCCAGCTCCCCCGACAGACGGTTTGAAGCTTTCTTT. The chain combines TRBV18 with TRBJ1-1; possibly TRBD1 for D (5 bases). The V end was cut by 6 bases, the J end by 7 bases, with 15 bases between. CDR1 and CDR2 (germline): KGHSH, LQKENI. The CDR3 has 13 amino acids.